Following are 14 T cell receptor beta chains from one sample sequenced in a study of blood T cell repertoires in COVID-19. Profiled with immunoSEQ multiplex PCR; TCRdb holds only in-frame clones, not every one. This sample carries 150,000 to 200,000 clones, roughly nine tenths of them seen once, and the ten largest clones take around 9.9%. Sequenced: peripheral blood. The source of these receptors is a woman aged 60-70 years with COVID-19, enrolled during active disease.

V gene TRBV11-2 combines with J gene TRBJ2-1; perhaps TRBD1 as D (6 bases). The V end lost 1 base, the J end lost 4 bases, and 14 bases lay between the germline ends. The CDR3 length is 16 residues. The germline V gene encodes CDR1 SGHAT and CDR2 FQNNGV. The CDR3 here is CASSLVAGQGYNEQFF. CDR3 DNA sequence: TGTGCCAGCAGCTTAGTAGCAGGGCAGGGGTACAATGAGCAGTTCTTC. Full variable domain (missing parts from reference TRBV11-2 and TRBJ2-1): EAGVAQSPRYKIIEKRQSVAFWCNPISGHATLYWYQQILGQGPKLLIQFQNNGVVDDSQLPKDRFSAERLKGVDSTLKIQPAKLEDSAVYLCASSLVAGQGYNEQFFGPGTRLTVL.

The V and J genes are TRBV11-2 and TRBJ1-2; 9 nucleotides line up with TRBD1. Germline CDR1 SGHAT, CDR2 FQNNGV. V trimming: 1 base; J trimming: 8 bases; junction bases outside the gene matches: 8. This CDR3 spans 15 amino acids. CDR3 amino acids: CASSLVSGTGSGYTF. The CDR3 nucleotides are TGTGCCAGCAGCTTAGTGTCTGGGACAGGGAGCGGCTACACCTTC. Looking up the rest from reference TRBV11-2 and TRBJ1-2 gives the full variable domain: EAGVAQSPRYKIIEKRQSVAFWCNPISGHATLYWYQQILGQGPKLLIQFQNNGVVDDSQLPKDRFSAERLKGVDSTLKIQPAKLEDSAVYLCASSLVSGTGSGYTFGSGTRLTVV.

Comments on this clone: An end of the junction differs from the germline gene, which may be a read error. The V and J genes are TRBV5-1 and TRBJ2-7, with D tentatively TRBD1 (5 bases). Germline lookup yields CDR1 SGHRS and CDR2 YFSETQ. The CDR3 is 14 amino acids. The CDR3 here is CASRLEEGAYEQYF. The CDR3 bases are TGCGCCAGCAGATTGGAAGAAGGGGCCTACGAGCAGTACTTC. The full variable domain, completed using reference TRBV5-1 and TRBJ2-7, is KAGVTQTPRYLIKTRGQQVTLSCSPISGHRSVSWYQQTPGQGLQFLFEYFSETQRNKGNFPGRFSGRQFSNSRSEMNVSTLELGDSALYLCASRLEEGAYEQYFGPGTRLTVT.

This chain links TRBV6-1 with TRBJ1-2; possible D gene TRBD1, 5 bases. In germline, CDR1 is MNHNS, CDR2 SASEGT. This CDR3 has 14 amino acids. Trimming shortened V by 0 bases and J by 10 bases, and 15 bases separated the two germline ends. CDR3 residues: CASSEAGQVFDYTF. The CDR3 DNA is TGTGCCAGCAGTGAAGCGGGGCAGGTTTTTGACTACACCTTC.

The chain uses TRBV28 and TRBJ2-7; D perhaps matches TRBD1 (5 bases). This CDR3 region has 13 residues. Germline values: CDR1 MDHEN, CDR2 SYDVKM. V was pared by 2 bases and J by 4 bases, with 9 bases between. The CDR3 loop reads CASSLRAGYEQYF. CDR3 DNA: TGTGCCAGCAGTTTACGGGCAGGGTACGAGCAGTACTTC.

This chain uses TRBV29-1 with TRBJ1-1; the match to TRBD1 covers 11 bases. Germline V gives CDR1 SQVTM, CDR2 ANQGSEA. The CDR3 has 12 residues. The trim removed 7 bases at V and 6 bases at J, leaving 4 bases unmatched. The CDR3 here is CSGGQGDSEAFF. In DNA form, the CDR3 reads TGCAGCGGGGGACAGGGGGACTCTGAAGCTTTCTTT.

V and J are TRBV5-6 and TRBJ1-2; 7 bases line up with TRBD1. The trim removed 4 bases at V and 1 base at J, leaving 4 bases unmatched. The germline V gene has CDR1 SGHDT and CDR2 YYEEEE. The CDR3 runs 14 residues. CDR3 DNA: TGTGCCAGCAGCCCGGGACAGCTTAACTATGGCTACACCTTC. Translated, it gives CASSPGQLNYGYTF.

The chain combines TRBV27 with TRBJ2-1, with D maybe TRBD1 (6 bases). This CDR3 is built from 15 residues. Trimming cost V 6 bases and J 7 bases, with 19 bases left between them. Germline V gives CDR1 MNHEY, CDR2 SMNVEV (reference sequence). The CDR3 DNA is TGTGCCAGCAGACCCGGGACAATGGCTAAAAATGAGCAGTTCTTC. This sequence encodes CASRPGTMAKNEQFF.

The chain combines TRBV5-4 with TRBJ2-1; possibly TRBD1 for D (5 bases). The CDR3 spans 15 residues. Germline assignment: CDR1 SGHNT and CDR2 YYREEE (reference sequence). The V end lost 4 bases, the J end lost 6 bases, and 17 bases lay between the germline ends. The DNA for the CDR3 is TGTGCCAGCAGCCCGATGGGGCTTAAGCCCAATGAGCAGTTCTTC. Encoded protein: CASSPMGLKPNEQFF.

V usage is TRBV19 and J usage is TRBJ1-3; 7 bases fit TRBD1. The V gene end was trimmed by 6 bases and the J gene end by 7 bases; junction bases not matched to a gene: 6. Germline CDR1 is LNHDA and CDR2 is SQIVND (reference sequence). CDR3 length: 13 amino acids. CDR3 loop: CASSPGQVNTIYF. The CDR3 nucleotides are TGTGCCAGTAGCCCCGGACAGGTTAACACCATATATTTT.

V usage is TRBV10-3 and J usage is TRBJ1-4, with a possible D match to TRBD1 (5 bases). The CDR3 is made up of 15 amino acids. Germline values: CDR1 ENHRY, CDR2 SYGVKD. V lost 3 bases, J lost 3 bases, and 11 bases lay in between. CDR3 sequence reads: CAISDVGQANEKLFF. The CDR3 region has the DNA TGTGCCATCAGTGATGTGGGGCAGGCTAATGAAAAACTGTTTTTT.

The V and J genes are TRBV18 and TRBJ2-7; 7 nucleotides line up with TRBD1. The V segment lost 3 bases and the J segment 1 base; nucleotides outside the gene matches: 6. Germline V CDR1 and CDR2: KGHSH, LQKENI. The CDR3 is 15 amino acids. The CDR3 is CASSPRDSHSYEQYF. In nucleotides, the CDR3 is TGTGCCAGCTCACCTCGGGACAGTCATTCCTACGAGCAGTACTTC.

The chain joins TRBV7-2 to TRBJ1-5; D may be TRBD1 (5 bases). Germline V CDR1 and CDR2: SGHTA, FQGNSA. The length of the CDR3 is 17 residues. Trimming pared 3 bases from V and 3 bases from J, leaving 18 bases between. The CDR3 protein is CASSLGRTGGPNQPQHF. The CDR3 DNA follows: TGTGCCAGCAGCTTGGGCCGGACGGGGGGTCCCAATCAGCCCCAGCATTTT.

The chain has TRBV5-1 and TRBJ2-7, with TRBD2 as a possible D gene (6 bases). The CDR3 consists of 15 residues. The ends were cut back, 0 bases at V and 4 bases at J, with 14 bases in the middle. Per germline, CDR1 SGHRS and CDR2 YFSETQ. CDR3 in amino acids: CASSLVGGGGYEQYF. The CDR3 nucleotides read TGCGCCAGCAGCTTGGTTGGGGGAGGAGGATACGAGCAGTACTTC.